This is a list of T cell receptor beta chains from one sample in a study of neoadjuvant nivolumab and ipilimumab in lung cancer. The table came from immunoSEQ multiplex PCR; TCRdb's copy has only in-frame clones and leaves some out. The sample lists 10,000 to 15,000 clones, about 94% occurring once. This specimen consisted of peripheral blood, obtained after neoadjuvant nivolumab, alone or with ipilimumab, at or shortly before surgery. The receptors stem from an adult with non-small cell lung cancer. Both conserved end residues are part of each CDR3. Each record gives: clone size, D gene, J gene, V gene, CDR3 DNA, CDR3 protein. A D gene is named only where the DNA matches it firmly. Clone size is not always given. Where it is, it says once, few, many or a class for expanded clones.

once,TRBD2,TRBJ2-7,TRBV7-9,TGTGCCAGCAGCAAAGCGGGAGTGTCCTACGAGCAGTACTTC,CASSKAGVSYEQYF
-,TRBD2,TRBJ2-7,TRBV5-1,TGCGCCAGCAGCGCCAGCGGGAGCTACGAGCAGTACTTC,CASSASGSYEQYF
-,TRBD2,TRBJ2-1,TRBV5-4,TGTGCCAGCAGCTTGGGCGGGACTAGCGGGAGTTGGATGAATGAGCAGTTCTTC,CASSLGGTSGSWMNEQFF
once,-,TRBJ2-3,TRBV6-6,TGTGCCAGCAGTCATATGTCTATGCAGTTCACAGATACGCAGTATTTT,CASSHMSMQFTDTQYF
-,-,TRBJ1-2,TRBV7-9,TGTGCCAGCAGCTTAGTTCACAGTGCAAACTATGGCTACACCTTC,CASSLVHSANYGYTF
-,TRBD2,TRBJ2-1,TRBV11-3,TGTGCCAGCAGCTCGGTAACTAGCGGGGAGTACAATGAGCAGTTCTTC,CASSSVTSGEYNEQFF
-,TRBD2,TRBJ2-3,TRBV27,TGTGCCAGCAGTTCCCGTCAACTAGCGGGCAAGACAGATACGCAGTATTTT,CASSSRQLAGKTDTQYF
once,TRBD2,TRBJ2-3,TRBV7-2,TGTGCCAGCAGCTTAAACGGGGGGGGGCCAGATACGCAGTATTTT,CASSLNGGGPDTQYF
-,TRBD1,TRBJ1-5,TRBV9,TGTGCCAGCAGCGTAGACGGGACAGGGAATCAGCCCCAGCATTTT,CASSVDGTGNQPQHF
-,TRBD2,TRBJ2-7,TRBV28,TGTGCCAGCAGTTATGTACCCGGGACTAGCGGCAAACTTACTACCTACGAGCAGTACTTC,CASSYVPGTSGKLTTYEQYF
-,TRBD2,TRBJ2-1,TRBV7-2,TGTGCCAGCAGACAGGGACTAGCGGGGATCGATGAGCAGTTCTTC,CASRQGLAGIDEQFF
-,-,TRBJ1-1,TRBV11-3,TGTGCCAGCAGCTCCGGAACAGCGTCTGAAGCTTTCTTT,CASSSGTASEAFF
-,TRBD2,TRBJ2-7,TRBV4-3,TGCGCCAGCAGCCAAGACAAGCGGGATCCTCTCGAGCAGTACTTC,CASSQDKRDPLEQYF
-,-,TRBJ1-4,TRBV30,TGTGCCTGGGACAGAGGGGAAAAACTGTTTTTT,CAWDRGEKLFF
-,-,TRBJ2-1,TRBV6-1,TGTGCCAGCAAAAATGGGGACTCGGGCAATGAGCAGTTCTTC,CASKNGDSGNEQFF
-,-,TRBJ2-1,TRBV6-5,TGTGCCAGCAGTTTTCAGGGGTATGAGCAGTTCTTC,CASSFQGYEQFF
-,TRBD2,TRBJ2-1,TRBV11-2,TGTGCCAGCAGCTTTGCGGGGGAGGGTGAGCAGTTCTTC,CASSFAGEGEQFF
-,-,TRBJ2-7,TRBV7-2,TGTGCCAGCAGCTCCGCTCCGGGCACCTACGAGCAGTACTTC,CASSSAPGTYEQYF